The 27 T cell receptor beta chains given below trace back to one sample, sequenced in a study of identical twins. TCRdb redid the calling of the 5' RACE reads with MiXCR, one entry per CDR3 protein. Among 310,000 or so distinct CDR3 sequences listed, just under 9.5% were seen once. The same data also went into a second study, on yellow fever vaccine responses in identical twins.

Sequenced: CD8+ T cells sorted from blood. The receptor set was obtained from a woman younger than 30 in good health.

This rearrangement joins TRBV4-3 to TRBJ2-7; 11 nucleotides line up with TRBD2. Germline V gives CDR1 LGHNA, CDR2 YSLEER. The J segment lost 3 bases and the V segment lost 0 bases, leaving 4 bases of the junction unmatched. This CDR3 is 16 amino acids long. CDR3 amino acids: CASSQDSGTSGYEQYF. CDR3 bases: TGCGCCAGCAGCCAAGATTCCGGGACTAGCGGCTACGAGCAGTACTTC.

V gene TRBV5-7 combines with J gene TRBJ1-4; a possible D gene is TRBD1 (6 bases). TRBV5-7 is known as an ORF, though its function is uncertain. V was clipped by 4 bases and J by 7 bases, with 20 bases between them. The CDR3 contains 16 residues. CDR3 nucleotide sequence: TGTGCCAGCAGCCCCTCCAAGGGGGAAACGGGTGAAAAACTGTTTTTT. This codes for CASSPSKGETGEKLFF.

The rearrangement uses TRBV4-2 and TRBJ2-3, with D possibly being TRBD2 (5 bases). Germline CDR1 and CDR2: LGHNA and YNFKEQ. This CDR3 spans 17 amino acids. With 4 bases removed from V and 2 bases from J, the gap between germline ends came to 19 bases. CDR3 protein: CASSLLGPTGNTDTQYF. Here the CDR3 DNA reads TGTGCCAGCAGCCTACTAGGACCGACCGGAAACACAGATACGCAGTATTTT.

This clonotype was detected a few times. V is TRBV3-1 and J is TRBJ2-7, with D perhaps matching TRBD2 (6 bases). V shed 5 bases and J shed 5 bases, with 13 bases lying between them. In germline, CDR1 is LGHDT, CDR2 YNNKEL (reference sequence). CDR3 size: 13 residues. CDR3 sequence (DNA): TGTGCCAGCAGCACCGGGAGCATCCACGAGCAGTACTTC. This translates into CASSTGSIHEQYF.

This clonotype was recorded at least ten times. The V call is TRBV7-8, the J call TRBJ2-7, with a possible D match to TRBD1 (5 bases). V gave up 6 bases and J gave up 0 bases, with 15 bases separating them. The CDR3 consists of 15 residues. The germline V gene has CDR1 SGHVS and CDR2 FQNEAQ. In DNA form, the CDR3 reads TGTGCCAGCAGTTCAACCGGACAAGACTCCTACGAGCAGTACTTC. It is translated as CASSSTGQDSYEQYF.

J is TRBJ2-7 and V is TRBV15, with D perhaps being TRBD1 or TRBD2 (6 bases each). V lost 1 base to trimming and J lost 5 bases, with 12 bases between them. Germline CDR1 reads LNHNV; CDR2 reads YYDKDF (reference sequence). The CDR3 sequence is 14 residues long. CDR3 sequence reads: CATSRVPGANEQYF. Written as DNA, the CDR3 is TGTGCCACCAGCAGAGTCCCGGGGGCAAACGAGCAGTACTTC. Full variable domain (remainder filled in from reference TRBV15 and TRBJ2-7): DAMVIQNPRYQVTQFGKPVTLSCSQTLNHNVMYWYQQKSSQAPKLLFHYYDKDFNNEADTPDNFQSRRPNTSFCFLDIRSPGLGDTAMYLCATSRVPGANEQYFGPGTRLTVT.

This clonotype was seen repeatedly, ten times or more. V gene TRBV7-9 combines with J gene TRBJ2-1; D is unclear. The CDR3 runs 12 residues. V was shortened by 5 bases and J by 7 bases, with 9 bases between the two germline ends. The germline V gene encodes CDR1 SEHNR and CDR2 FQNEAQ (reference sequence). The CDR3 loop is CASSPYGNEQFF. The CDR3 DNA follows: TGTGCCAGCAGCCCCTACGGGAATGAGCAGTTCTTC.

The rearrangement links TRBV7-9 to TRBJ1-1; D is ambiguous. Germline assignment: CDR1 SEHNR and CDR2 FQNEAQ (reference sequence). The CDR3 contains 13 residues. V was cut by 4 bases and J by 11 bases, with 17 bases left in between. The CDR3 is CASSSLLIPYAFF. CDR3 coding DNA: TGTGCCAGCAGCTCCCTCCTCATCCCGTACGCTTTCTTT.

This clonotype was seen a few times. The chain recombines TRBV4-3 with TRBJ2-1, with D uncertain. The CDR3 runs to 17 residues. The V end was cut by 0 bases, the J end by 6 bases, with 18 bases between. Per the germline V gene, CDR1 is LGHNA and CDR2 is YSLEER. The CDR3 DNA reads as TGCGCCAGCAGCCAAGATAGACTGACTGGTGGTCTCAATGAGCAGTTCTTC. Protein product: CASSQDRLTGGLNEQFF.

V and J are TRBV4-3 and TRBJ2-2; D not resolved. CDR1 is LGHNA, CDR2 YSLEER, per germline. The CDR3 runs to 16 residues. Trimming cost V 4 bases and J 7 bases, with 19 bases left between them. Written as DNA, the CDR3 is TGCGCCAGCAGCCCGACCTTGGTATTTGCCATCGGGGAGCTGTTTTTT. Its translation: CASSPTLVFAIGELFF.

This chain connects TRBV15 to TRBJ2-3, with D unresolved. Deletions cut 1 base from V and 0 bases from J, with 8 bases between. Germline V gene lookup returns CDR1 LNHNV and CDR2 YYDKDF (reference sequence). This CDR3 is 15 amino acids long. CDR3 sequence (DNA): TGTGCCACCAGCAGAGGGACCATTAGCACAGATACGCAGTATTTT. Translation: CATSRGTISTDTQYF.

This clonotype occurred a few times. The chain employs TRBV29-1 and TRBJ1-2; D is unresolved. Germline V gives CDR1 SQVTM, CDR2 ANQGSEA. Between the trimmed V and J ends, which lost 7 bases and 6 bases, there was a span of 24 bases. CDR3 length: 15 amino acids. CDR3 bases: TGCAGCGCCTCGGTCGTCATAGGAGAGTGGGATGGCTACACCTTC. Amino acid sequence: CSASVVIGEWDGYTF.

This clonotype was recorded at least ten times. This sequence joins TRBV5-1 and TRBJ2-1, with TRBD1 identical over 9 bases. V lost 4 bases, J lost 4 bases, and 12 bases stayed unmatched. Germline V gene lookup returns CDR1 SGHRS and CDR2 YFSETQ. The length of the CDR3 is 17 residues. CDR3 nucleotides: TGCGCCAGCAGCGGGGGGACAGGGATGTTTCCGTACAATGAGCAGTTCTTC. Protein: CASSGGTGMFPYNEQFF.

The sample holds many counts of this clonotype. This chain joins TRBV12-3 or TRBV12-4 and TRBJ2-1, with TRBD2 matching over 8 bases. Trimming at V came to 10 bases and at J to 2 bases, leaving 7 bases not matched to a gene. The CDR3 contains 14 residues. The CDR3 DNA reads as TGTGCCACCAAAGCGGGAGTGGCCTACAATGAGCAGTTCTTC. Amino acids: CATKAGVAYNEQFF.

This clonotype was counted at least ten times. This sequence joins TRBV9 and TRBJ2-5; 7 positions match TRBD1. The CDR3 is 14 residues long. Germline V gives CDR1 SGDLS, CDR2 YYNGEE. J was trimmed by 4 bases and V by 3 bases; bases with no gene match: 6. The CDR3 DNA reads TGTGCCAGCAGCGCGACAGGGTTAGGAGAGACCCAGTACTTC. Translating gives CASSATGLGETQYF.

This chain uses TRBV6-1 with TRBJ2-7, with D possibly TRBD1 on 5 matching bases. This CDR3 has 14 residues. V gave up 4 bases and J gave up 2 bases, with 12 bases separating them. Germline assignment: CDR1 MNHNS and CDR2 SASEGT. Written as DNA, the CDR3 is TGTGCCAGCAGTGTGCGACAGTCCACCTACGAGCAGTACTTC. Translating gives CASSVRQSTYEQYF.

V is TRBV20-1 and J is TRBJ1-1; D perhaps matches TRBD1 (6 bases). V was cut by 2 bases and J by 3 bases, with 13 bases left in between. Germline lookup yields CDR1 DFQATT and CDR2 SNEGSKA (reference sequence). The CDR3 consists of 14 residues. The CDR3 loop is CSARYRVVDTEAFF. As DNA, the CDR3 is TGCAGTGCTAGATACAGGGTAGTAGACACTGAAGCTTTCTTT.

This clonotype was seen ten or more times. The DNA of the CDR3 is TGCGCCAGCAGTCCCTCGAGGGGAGACTCCACAGATACGCAGTATTTT. Its protein is CASSPSRGDSTDTQYF. This sequence joins TRBV10-1 and TRBJ2-3, with D perhaps matching TRBD1 or TRBD2 (5 bases each). This CDR3 region has 16 residues. The germline V gene encodes CDR1 WNHNN and CDR2 SYGVQD (reference sequence). The V end lost 5 bases, the J end lost 2 bases, and 17 bases lay between the germline ends.

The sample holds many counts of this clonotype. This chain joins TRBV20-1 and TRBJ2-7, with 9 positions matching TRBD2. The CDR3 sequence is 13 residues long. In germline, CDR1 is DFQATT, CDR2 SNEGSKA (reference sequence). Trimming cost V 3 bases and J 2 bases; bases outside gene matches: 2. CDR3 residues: CSARTSGAYEQYF. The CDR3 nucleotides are TGCAGTGCTAGGACTAGCGGAGCCTACGAGCAGTACTTC.

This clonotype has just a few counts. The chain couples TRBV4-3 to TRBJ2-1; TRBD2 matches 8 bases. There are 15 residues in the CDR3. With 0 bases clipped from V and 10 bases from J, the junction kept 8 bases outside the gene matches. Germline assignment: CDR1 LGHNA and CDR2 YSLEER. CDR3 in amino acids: CASSQDGDSGTEQFF. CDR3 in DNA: TGCGCCAGCAGCCAAGATGGGGATAGCGGGACCGAGCAGTTCTTC.

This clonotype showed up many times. CDR3 bases: TGCAGCGTTGAAAGCGACAAAAACATTCAGTACTTC. As protein: CSVESDKNIQYF. The chain carries TRBV29-1 and TRBJ2-4, with D uncertain. V was clipped by 2 bases and J by 3 bases, with 5 bases between them. Germline CDR1 and CDR2: SQVTM and ANQGSEA. CDR3 length equals 12 residues.

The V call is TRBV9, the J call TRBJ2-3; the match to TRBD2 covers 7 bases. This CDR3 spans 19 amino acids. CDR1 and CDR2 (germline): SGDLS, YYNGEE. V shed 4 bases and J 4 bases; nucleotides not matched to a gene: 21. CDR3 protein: CASSLKVVGQGGHPDTQYF. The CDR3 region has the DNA TGTGCCAGCAGCCTAAAGGTTGTGGGGCAGGGAGGGCACCCAGATACGCAGTATTTT.

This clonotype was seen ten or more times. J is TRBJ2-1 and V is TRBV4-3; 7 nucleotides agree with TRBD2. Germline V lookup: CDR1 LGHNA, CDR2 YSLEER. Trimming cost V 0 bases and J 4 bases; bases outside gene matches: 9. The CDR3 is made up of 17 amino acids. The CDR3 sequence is CASSQDRERDTYNEQFF. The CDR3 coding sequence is TGCGCCAGCAGCCAAGATCGTGAGCGGGATACATACAATGAGCAGTTCTTC.

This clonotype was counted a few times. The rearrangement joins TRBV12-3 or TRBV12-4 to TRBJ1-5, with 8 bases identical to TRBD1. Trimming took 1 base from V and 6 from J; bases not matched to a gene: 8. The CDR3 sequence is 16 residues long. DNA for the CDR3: TGTGCCAGCAGTTTAGGGCGCCAGGGGGCTGGTCAGCCCCAGCATTTT. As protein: CASSLGRQGAGQPQHF.

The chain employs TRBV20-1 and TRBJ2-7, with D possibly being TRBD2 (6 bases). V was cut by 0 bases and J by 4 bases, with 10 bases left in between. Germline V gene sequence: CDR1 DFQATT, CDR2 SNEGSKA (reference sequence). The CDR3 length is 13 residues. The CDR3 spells CSARDRRGYEQYF. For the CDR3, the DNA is TGCAGTGCTAGAGATCGGCGGGGATACGAGCAGTACTTC.

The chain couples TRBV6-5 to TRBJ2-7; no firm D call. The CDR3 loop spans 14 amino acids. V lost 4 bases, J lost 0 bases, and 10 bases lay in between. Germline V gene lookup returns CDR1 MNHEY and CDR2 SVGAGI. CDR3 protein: CASSSNTFSYEQYF. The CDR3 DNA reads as TGTGCCAGCAGTTCGAACACCTTCTCCTACGAGCAGTACTTC.

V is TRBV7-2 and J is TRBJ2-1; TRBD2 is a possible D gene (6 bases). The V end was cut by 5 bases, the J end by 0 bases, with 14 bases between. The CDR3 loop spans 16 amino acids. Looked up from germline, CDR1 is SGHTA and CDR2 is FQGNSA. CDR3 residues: CASSPKEGPSYNEQFF. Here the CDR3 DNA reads TGTGCCAGCAGCCCTAAGGAGGGCCCCTCCTACAATGAGCAGTTCTTC.